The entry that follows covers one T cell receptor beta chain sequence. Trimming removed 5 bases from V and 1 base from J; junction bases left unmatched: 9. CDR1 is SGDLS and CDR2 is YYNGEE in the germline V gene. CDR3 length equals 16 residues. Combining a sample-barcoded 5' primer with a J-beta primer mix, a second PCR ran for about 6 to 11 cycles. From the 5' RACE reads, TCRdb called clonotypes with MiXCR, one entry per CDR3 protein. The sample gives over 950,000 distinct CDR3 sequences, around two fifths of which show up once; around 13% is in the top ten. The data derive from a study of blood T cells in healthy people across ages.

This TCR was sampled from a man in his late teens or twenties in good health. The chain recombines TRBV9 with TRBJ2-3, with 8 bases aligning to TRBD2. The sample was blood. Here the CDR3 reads CASRPIGGARTDTQYF. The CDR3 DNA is TGTGCCAGCAGGCCAATCGGGGGGGCGCGCACAGATACGCAGTATTTT. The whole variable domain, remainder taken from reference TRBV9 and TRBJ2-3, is DSGVTQTPKHLITATGQRVTLRCSPRSGDLSVYWYQQSLDQGLQFLIQYYNGEERAKGNILERFSAQQFPDLHSELNLSSLELGDSALYFCASRPIGGARTDTQYFGPGTRLTVL.